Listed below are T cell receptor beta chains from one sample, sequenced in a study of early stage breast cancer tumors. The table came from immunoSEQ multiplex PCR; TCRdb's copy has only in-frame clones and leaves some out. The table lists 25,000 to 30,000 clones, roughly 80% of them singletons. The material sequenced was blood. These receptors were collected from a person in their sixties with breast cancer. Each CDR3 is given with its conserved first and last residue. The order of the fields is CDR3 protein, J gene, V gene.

CASRATGGQPQHF TRBJ1-5 TRBV6-5
CASSLVLTPDTQYF TRBJ2-3 TRBV5-4
CARSTGAHEQYF TRBJ2-7 TRBV30
CASSLTLGANTIYF TRBJ1-3 TRBV5-1
CASSWGTGFGYTF TRBJ1-2 TRBV27
CSVELPDWNTEAFF TRBJ1-1 TRBV29-1
CAWVNSGVRGEQFF TRBJ2-1 TRBV30
CASSLAGGDYEQYF TRBJ2-7 TRBV11-1
CASSDSGTGGNQPQHF TRBJ1-5 TRBV6-4
CASSRQGGTNTQYF TRBJ2-3 TRBV5-4
CASSEPLTGLNTGELFF TRBJ2-2 TRBV7-9
CASSLPGEQIEQFF TRBJ2-1 TRBV7-2
CASSYRLGEGYTF TRBJ1-2 TRBV6-5
CASSKTAAERKSGYTF TRBJ1-2 TRBV6-6
CASSLAGPPEQYF TRBJ2-7 TRBV6-5
CASSSWATGRDTGELFF TRBJ2-2 TRBV28
CASSVGLAGDTEQYF . TRBV9
CAWSALDRGLGNQPQHF TRBJ1-5 TRBV30
CASSLTAGSNQPQHF TRBJ1-5 TRBV5-1
CASRQGFNQPQHF TRBJ1-5 TRBV2
CAWRENANQPQHF TRBJ1-5 TRBV30
CASSFRQGNTEAFF TRBJ1-1 TRBV5-4
CASSEQQGSTEAFF TRBJ1-1 TRBV18
CASSPSGIGWGTDTQYF TRBJ2-3 TRBV5-8
CASSLAPLNEQFF TRBJ2-1 TRBV5-1
CASSFQKGQGTEQYF TRBJ2-7 TRBV28
CASRTTGVTEAFF TRBJ1-1 TRBV6-5
CASSTTGLEKLFF TRBJ1-4 TRBV19
CASSPGQVETQYF TRBJ2-5 TRBV9
CASSPQDRGLNIQYF TRBJ2-4 TRBV18
CASSQDRGGYGYTF TRBJ1-2 TRBV6-6
CASSQGAGVDSNYGYTF TRBJ1-2 TRBV14
CASRAGRGNYGYTF TRBJ1-2 TRBV2
CASSLEGGQDEQFF TRBJ2-1 TRBV5-1
CASSLINRVTYGYTF TRBJ1-2 TRBV28
CASSIRQGSYNEQFF TRBJ2-1 TRBV19
CASSLGDRGRRDEQFF TRBJ2-1 TRBV5-1
CASSLDAREQYF TRBJ2-7 TRBV7-2
CASSSHPNTEAFF TRBJ1-1 TRBV11-3
CASSPLAGGDTGELFF TRBJ2-2 TRBV5-1
CASSPGLASYEQYF TRBJ2-7 TRBV7-2
CSVAAGAAYEQYF TRBJ2-7 TRBV29-1
CSVLPGTLVGEQYF TRBJ2-7 TRBV29-1
CASSESWGPLVF TRBJ1-2 TRBV25-1
CASSQGPTSGTQYF TRBJ2-5 TRBV4-1
CAWGTSGRAQETQYF TRBJ2-5 TRBV30
CASSYSEDRAYEQYF TRBJ2-7 TRBV6-6
CASTLAGVGETQYF TRBJ2-5 TRBV7-9
CSTRKGGTGETQYF TRBJ2-5 TRBV29-1
CASSLAGISNQPQHF TRBJ1-5 TRBV5-6
CASSLNPRGGQGLRNEQFF TRBJ2-1 TRBV7-3
CAWSSGTGLAGVGFQFF TRBJ2-1 TRBV30
CASSLGGYRVRTEAFF TRBJ1-1 TRBV5-1
CASSLEVGIREDTQYF TRBJ2-3 TRBV5-4
CASSLPGWSTEAFF TRBJ1-1 TRBV5-6
CASSLTGLQGGITDTQYF TRBJ2-3 TRBV7-3
CASSVEEMGLEVETQYF TRBJ2-5 TRBV9
CASSGHRGRGYTF TRBJ1-2 TRBV9
CASSSGGTQYF TRBJ2-5 TRBV28